This T cell receptor beta chain appears in the sequencing data of a study of blood T cell repertoires in COVID-19. Overall study context: Both acute and convalescent COVID-19 samples were obtained from the United States, Italy and Spain.

Participant ages covered roughly 18 to 89 years across 24 US areas. The table came from immunoSEQ multiplex PCR; TCRdb's copy has only in-frame clones and leaves some out. This table has a few hundred thousand clones, roughly four fifths appearing once. CDR1 GTSNPN and CDR2 SVGIG come from the germline V gene (reference sequence). There are 13 residues in the CDR3. The V end was cut by 2 bases, the J end by 2 bases, with 9 bases between. This clone is a singleton in its sample. Sequencing was done on a sample of PBMCs or T cells enriched from blood (not recorded which). The sequence was obtained from a woman aged 45-59 years who had recovered from COVID-19. The V gene is TRBV30, the J gene TRBJ1-1; tentative D call: TRBD1 (5 bases). This CDR3 is CAWSRQTNTEAFF. Written as DNA, the CDR3 is TGTGCCTGGAGTCGACAGACAAACACTGAAGCTTTCTTT.